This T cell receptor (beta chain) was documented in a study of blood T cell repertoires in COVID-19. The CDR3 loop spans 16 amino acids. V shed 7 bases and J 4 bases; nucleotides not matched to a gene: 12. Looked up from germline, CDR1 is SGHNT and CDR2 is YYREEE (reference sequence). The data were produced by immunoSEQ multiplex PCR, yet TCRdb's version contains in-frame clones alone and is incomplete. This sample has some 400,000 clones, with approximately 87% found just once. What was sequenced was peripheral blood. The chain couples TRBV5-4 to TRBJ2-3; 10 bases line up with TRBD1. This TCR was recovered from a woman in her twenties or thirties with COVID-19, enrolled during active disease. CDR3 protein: CASLPEGTGVADTQYF. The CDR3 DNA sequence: TGTGCCAGCTTACCTGAGGGGACAGGGGTCGCAGATACGCAGTATTTT.